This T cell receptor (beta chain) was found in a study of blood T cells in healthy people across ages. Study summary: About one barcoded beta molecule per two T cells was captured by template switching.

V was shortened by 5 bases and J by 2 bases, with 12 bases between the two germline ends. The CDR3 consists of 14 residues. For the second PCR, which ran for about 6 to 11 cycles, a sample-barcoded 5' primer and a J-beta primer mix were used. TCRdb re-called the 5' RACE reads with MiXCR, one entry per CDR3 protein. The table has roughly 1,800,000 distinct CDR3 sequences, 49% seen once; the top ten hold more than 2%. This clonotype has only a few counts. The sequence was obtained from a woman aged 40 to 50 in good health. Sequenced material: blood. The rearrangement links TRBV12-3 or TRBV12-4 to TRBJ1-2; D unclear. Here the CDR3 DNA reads TGTGCCAGCAGTCCCTCGGGCCGGAACTATGGCTACACCTTC. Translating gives CASSPSGRNYGYTF.